What follows describes a single T cell receptor (beta chain). TCR beta sequencing covered blood CD8+ and CD4+ T cells. These data originate in a study of CD8 T cells in Susac syndrome. Random hexamers were used to reverse transcribe 0.5 to 1 ug of RNA. One entry per CDR3 protein results from TCRdb running MiXCR on the immunoSEQ multiplex PCR reads. The table shows some 200,000 distinct CDR3 sequences, with about 96% occurring only once. The specimen sequenced was CD4+ T cells from PBMCs. The sequence derives from a human donor with multiple sclerosis.

The DNA for the CDR3 is TGTGCCAGCAGTTCCCGTAGGAGCCCCGGAGGACTGTTTTTT. As protein: CASSSRRSPGGLFF. V and J are TRBV12-3 or TRBV12-4 and TRBJ1-4, with D hard to call. V was cut by 4 bases and J by 13 bases, with 19 bases left in between. The CDR3 length is 14 residues.